One and the same sample provided the 8 T cell receptor beta chains below, sequenced in a study of blood T cell repertoires in COVID-19. The method was immunoSEQ multiplex PCR; TCRdb's version includes in-frame clones alone and lacks a portion of them. Of about 200,000 clones listed, about 80% are singletons. The sequenced sample was PBMCs or T cells enriched from blood (not recorded which). These receptors all come from a man aged 35 to 55 who had recovered from COVID-19.

The chain carries TRBV21-1 and TRBJ1-5; the table's TRBD1 call for D was not verified on the DNA. TRBV21-1 is a pseudogene. The CDR3 loop spans 16 amino acids. For the CDR3, the DNA is TGTGCCAGCCCCTATAGAGAGACCCAGGGCAATCAGCCCCAGCATTTT. It encodes CASPYRETQGNQPQHF.

The chain employs TRBV7-9 and TRBJ1-2; no clear D. V dropped 1 base and J dropped 4 bases, with 4 bases sitting between them. Germline V gives CDR1 SEHNR, CDR2 FQNEAQ (reference sequence). CDR3 length: 12 amino acids. CDR3 loop: CASSLEAYGYTF. In DNA form, the CDR3 reads TGTGCCAGCAGCTTAGAAGCCTATGGCTACACCTTC.

The chain joins TRBV2 to TRBJ2-3; the match to TRBD1 covers 7 bases. J lost 4 bases, V lost 4 bases, and 5 bases had no gene match. The CDR3 extends over 14 amino acids. Germline lookup yields CDR1 SNHLY and CDR2 FYNNEI. The CDR3 loop reads CASSVIGGADTQYF. In nucleotides, the CDR3 is TGTGCCAGCAGTGTAATAGGGGGCGCAGATACGCAGTATTTT.

The sample holds a few counts of this clone. This chain links TRBV29-1 with TRBJ1-1; D uncertain. CDR3 size: 11 residues. Trimming shortened V by 7 bases and J by 4 bases, and 10 bases separated the two germline ends. Germline V gene lookup returns CDR1 SQVTM and CDR2 ANQGSEA. This CDR3 is CSAGSGTEAFF. The CDR3 nucleotides are TGCAGCGCCGGATCGGGCACTGAAGCTTTCTTT.

This clone was counted only a few times. The chain combines TRBV4-1 with TRBJ2-7, with 9 bases matching TRBD1. Germline-derived CDR1 and CDR2 are MGHRA and YSYEKL. The CDR3 covers 16 residues. With V trimmed by 3 bases and J by 5 bases, 11 bases remained unmatched. The CDR3 nucleotides read TGCGCCAGCAGCCACGCCCTACAGGGGGCAATAAACGAGCAGTACTTC. As protein: CASSHALQGAINEQYF.

This clone was seen once. The V gene is TRBV5-1, the J gene TRBJ1-6; 7 positions agree with TRBD1. J gave up 7 bases and V 4 bases, and 8 bases lay outside the gene matches. The CDR3 sequence is 15 residues long. In germline, CDR1 is SGHRS, CDR2 YFSETQ. The CDR3 sequence: CASSEWDSSNSPLHF. CDR3 nucleotides: TGCGCCAGCAGCGAATGGGACAGTTCGAATTCACCCCTCCACTTT.

V is TRBV9 and J is TRBJ1-2, with TRBD1 as a possible D gene (5 bases). The CDR3 is 13 amino acids. Trimming pared 6 bases from V and 2 bases from J, leaving 11 bases between. CDR1 is SGDLS, CDR2 YYNGEE, per germline. CDR3 amino acids: CASTLTDNYGYTF. CDR3 sequence (DNA): TGTGCCAGCACCCTGACAGACAACTATGGCTACACCTTC.

The chain carries TRBV5-4 and TRBJ2-3, with 9 bases aligning to TRBD2. CDR1 SGHNT and CDR2 YYREEE come from the germline V gene (reference sequence). The junction had 6 bases not matched to a gene; V was cut back by 10 bases and J by 3 bases. The CDR3 has 13 residues. The CDR3 here is CALSLAGTDTQYF. Written as DNA, the CDR3 is TGTGCCCTATCCCTAGCGGGGACAGATACGCAGTATTTT.